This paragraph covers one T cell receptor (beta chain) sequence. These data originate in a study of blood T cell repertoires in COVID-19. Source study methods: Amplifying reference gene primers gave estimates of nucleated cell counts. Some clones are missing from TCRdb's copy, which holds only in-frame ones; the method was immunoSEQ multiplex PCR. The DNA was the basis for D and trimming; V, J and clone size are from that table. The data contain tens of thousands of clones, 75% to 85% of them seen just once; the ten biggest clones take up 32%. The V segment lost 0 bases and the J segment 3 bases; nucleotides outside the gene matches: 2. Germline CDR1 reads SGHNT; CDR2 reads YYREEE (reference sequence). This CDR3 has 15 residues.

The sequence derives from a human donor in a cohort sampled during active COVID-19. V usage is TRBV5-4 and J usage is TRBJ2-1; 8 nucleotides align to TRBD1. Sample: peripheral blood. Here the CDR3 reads CASSLETGVYNEQFF. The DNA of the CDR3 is TGTGCCAGCAGCTTGGAGACAGGGGTCTACAATGAGCAGTTCTTC.